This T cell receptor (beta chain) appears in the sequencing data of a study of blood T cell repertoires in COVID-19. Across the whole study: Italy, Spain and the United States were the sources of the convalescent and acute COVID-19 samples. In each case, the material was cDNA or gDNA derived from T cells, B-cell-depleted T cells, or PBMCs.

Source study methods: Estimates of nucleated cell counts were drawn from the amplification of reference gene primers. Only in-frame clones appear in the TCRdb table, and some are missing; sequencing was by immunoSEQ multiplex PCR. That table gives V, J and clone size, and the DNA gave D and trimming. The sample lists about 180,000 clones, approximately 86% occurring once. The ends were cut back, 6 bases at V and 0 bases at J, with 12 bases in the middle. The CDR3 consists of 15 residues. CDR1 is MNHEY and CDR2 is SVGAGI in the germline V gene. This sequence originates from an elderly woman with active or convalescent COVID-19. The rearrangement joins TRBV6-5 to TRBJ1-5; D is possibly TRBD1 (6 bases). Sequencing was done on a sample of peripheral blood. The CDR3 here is CASRWTVDSNQPQHF. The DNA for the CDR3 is TGTGCCAGCAGGTGGACAGTTGATAGCAATCAGCCCCAGCATTTT.